This entry concerns a single TCR beta chain. Here immunoSEQ multiplex PCR was the method, and the copy in TCRdb shows in-frame clones only, minus some. The sample shows under 200,000 clones, about 92% of them seen only once. The source of the sample is a study of T cell responses to AZD1222 COVID-19 vaccine. Study-level background: Samples with a second dose at about 4 or about 12 weeks were pooled together.

The sequence came from an adult in good health. Sequenced material: peripheral blood, taken on day 0 of AZD1222 vaccination.

The CDR3 sequence: CASSPQGGTLGHEQFF. The CDR3 bases are TGCGCCAGCAGCCCTCAAGGCGGGACTCTGGGCCATGAGCAGTTCTTC. The genes are TRBV5-1 and TRBJ2-1, with a tentative D call TRBD2 (6 bases). Looked up from germline, CDR1 is SGHRS and CDR2 is YFSETQ. V was clipped by 4 bases and J by 8 bases, with 22 bases between them. This CDR3 spans 16 amino acids.